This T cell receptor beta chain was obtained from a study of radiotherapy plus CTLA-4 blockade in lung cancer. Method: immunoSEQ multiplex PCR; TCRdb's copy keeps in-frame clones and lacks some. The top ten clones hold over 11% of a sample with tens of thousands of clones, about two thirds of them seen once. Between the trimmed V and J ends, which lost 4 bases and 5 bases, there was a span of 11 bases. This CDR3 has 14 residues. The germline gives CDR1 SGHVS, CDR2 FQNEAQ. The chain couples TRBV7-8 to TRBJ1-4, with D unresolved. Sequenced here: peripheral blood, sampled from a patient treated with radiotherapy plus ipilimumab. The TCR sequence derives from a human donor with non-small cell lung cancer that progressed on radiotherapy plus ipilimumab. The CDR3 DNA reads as TGTGCCAGCAGCTCCCCGGCGGCCAATGAAAAACTGTTTTTT. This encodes CASSSPAANEKLFF.